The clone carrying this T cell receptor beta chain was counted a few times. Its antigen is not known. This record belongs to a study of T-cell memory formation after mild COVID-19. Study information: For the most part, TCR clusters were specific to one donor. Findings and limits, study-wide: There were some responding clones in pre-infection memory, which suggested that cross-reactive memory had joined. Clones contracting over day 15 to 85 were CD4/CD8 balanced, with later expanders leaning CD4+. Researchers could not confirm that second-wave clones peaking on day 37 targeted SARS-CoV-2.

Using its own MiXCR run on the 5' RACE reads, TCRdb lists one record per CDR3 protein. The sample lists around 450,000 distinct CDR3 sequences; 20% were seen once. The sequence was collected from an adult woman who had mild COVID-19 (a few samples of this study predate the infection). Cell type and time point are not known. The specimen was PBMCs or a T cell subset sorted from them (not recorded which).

In nucleotides, the CDR3 is TGTGCCACGGGACAGGGAGACAATGAGCAGTTCTTC. Amino acid sequence: CATGQGDNEQFF. V gene TRBV2 combines with J gene TRBJ2-1, with TRBD1 identical over 9 bases. From germline, CDR1 is SNHLY and CDR2 FYNNEI. V was pared by 10 bases and J by 5 bases, with 3 bases of the junction left unmatched. CDR3 size: 12 residues. Combining the CDR3 with reference TRBV2 and TRBJ2-1 gives the whole variable domain EPEVTQTPSHQVTQMGQEVILRCVPISNHLYFYWYRQILGQKVEFLVSFYNNEISEKSEIFDDQFSVERPDGSNFTLKIRSTKLEDSAMYFCATGQGDNEQFFGPGTRLTVL.